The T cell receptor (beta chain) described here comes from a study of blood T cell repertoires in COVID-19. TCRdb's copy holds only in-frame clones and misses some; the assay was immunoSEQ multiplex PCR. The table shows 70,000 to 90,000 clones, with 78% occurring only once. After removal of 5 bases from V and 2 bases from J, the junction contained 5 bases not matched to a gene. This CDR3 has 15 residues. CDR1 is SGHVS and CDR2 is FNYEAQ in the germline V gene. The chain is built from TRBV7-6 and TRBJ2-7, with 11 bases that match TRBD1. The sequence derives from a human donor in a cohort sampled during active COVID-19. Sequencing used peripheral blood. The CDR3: CASSLGTGGAYEQYF. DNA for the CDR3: TGTGCCAGCAGCCTTGGGACAGGGGGGGCCTACGAGCAGTACTTC.